The present TCR beta chain was sequenced within a study of metastatic and nonmetastatic thyroid tumors. The CDR3 length is 17 residues. Germline CDR1 is SGHAT and CDR2 is FQNNGV. The ends were cut back, 1 base at V and 9 bases at J, with 19 bases in the middle. Patients were all untreated before their thyroid surgery. In the authors' methods: It was from CDR3 differences across clinicopathological groups that a distant-metastasis classifier for papillary thyroid cancer was built. TCRdb recomputed clones from the PCR reads via MiXCR. None of the V and J calls come from the authors' own analysis; TCRdb made them. The table lists about 38,000 clones, around 28% of them singletons, with roughly a tenth in the top ten.

The clonotype comes from a male donor with papillary thyroid cancer or a benign thyroid nodule (not recorded which). Some clones in this sample may be carry-over from other donors' samples. The V call is TRBV11-2, the J call TRBJ1-6; perhaps TRBD1 as D (5 bases). Source material: blood. The CDR3 DNA sequence: TGTGCCAGCAGCTTAGTATGGACATCAATTTCCAGTTCACCCCTCCACTTT. Its translation: CASSLVWTSISSSPLHF.